This T cell receptor (beta chain) originates from a study of blood T cell repertoires in COVID-19. Study-level information: The origin of the acute and convalescent COVID-19 samples was the United States, Italy and Spain. Sample material is recorded as cDNA or gDNA derived from T cells, B-cell-depleted T cells, or PBMCs.

The CDR3 contains 15 residues. V lost 4 bases to trimming and J lost 4 bases, with 13 bases between them. Germline V gives CDR1 SGHVS, CDR2 FNYEAQ. Source study methods: Amplified reference gene primers provided the basis for estimating nucleated cell counts. Repertoires were generated with immunoSEQ multiplex PCR, while TCRdb's copy carries only in-frame clones and drops some. From that table come the V and J calls and clone size; the DNA was used to work out D and trimming. The table shows hundreds of thousands of clones, with approximately 88% occurring only once. Seattle's cohort entered during active infection and was followed longitudinally.

The clonotype was recovered from a woman aged 70 to 79 with COVID-19, enrolled during active disease. The sequencing sample was made of peripheral blood. The V gene is TRBV7-6, the J gene TRBJ2-2; D is perhaps TRBD1 (6 bases). CDR3 nucleotide sequence: TGTGCCAGCAGCTCACAGGGAACCGGCACCGGGGAGCTGTTTTTT. Its protein is CASSSQGTGTGELFF. The entire variable domain, with the rest obtained from reference TRBV7-6 and TRBJ2-2, is as follows: GAGVSQSPRYKVTKRGQDVALRCDPISGHVSLYWYRQALGQGPEFLTYFNYEAQQDKSGLPNDRFSAERPEGSISTLTIQRTEQRDSAMYRCASSSQGTGTGELFFGEGSRLTVL.